A selection of T cell receptor beta chains follows, all from one sample in a study of Graves' ophthalmopathy and Graves' hyperthyroidism. TCRdb passed the multiplex PCR reads through MiXCR, listing each CDR3 protein once. The sample yields around 1.1 million distinct CDR3 sequences, less than 45% seen once. Sequencing was carried out using peripheral blood or thyroid tissue (not recorded which). The receptors were gathered from an adult man with Graves' hyperthyroidism. The CDR3 runs from the conserved cysteine through the conserved F or W. A D gene is named only where the DNA matches it firmly. Where a row states a size, it is once, few, many or the class of an expanded clone; other rows omit it.

d_gene: TRBD1; abundance: few; v_gene: TRBV9; j_gene: TRBJ2-5; CDR3nt: TGTGCCAGCAGCCTGACAGGGGCCACCGCAATCCGAGAGACCCAGTACTTC; CDR3aa: CASSLTGATAIRETQYF
d_gene: -; abundance: -; v_gene: TRBV9; j_gene: TRBJ2-2; CDR3nt: TGTGCCAGCAGCGTAGTCATTAGCGGCAAGAACACCGGGGAGCTGTTTTTT; CDR3aa: CASSVVISGKNTGELFF
d_gene: -; abundance: many; v_gene: TRBV12-3/TRBV12-4; j_gene: TRBJ1-6; CDR3nt: TGTGCCAGCAGGGGGGCGGGGAATAATTCACCCCTCCACTTT; CDR3aa: CASRGAGNNSPLHF
d_gene: -; abundance: many; v_gene: TRBV19; j_gene: TRBJ1-5; CDR3nt: TGTGCCAGCGGGGGTCAGCCCCAGCATTTT; CDR3aa: CASGGQPQHF
d_gene: TRBD1; abundance: once; v_gene: TRBV29-1; j_gene: TRBJ1-4; CDR3nt: TGCAGCGCTGGCAGGGGGCTCGATGAAAAACTGTTTTTT; CDR3aa: CSAGRGLDEKLFF
d_gene: -; abundance: -; v_gene: TRBV6-5; j_gene: TRBJ1-4; CDR3nt: TGTGCCAGCAGTTATCTTGGCGATGACAATGAAAAACTGTTTTTT; CDR3aa: CASSYLGDDNEKLFF
d_gene: -; abundance: many; v_gene: TRBV6-5; j_gene: TRBJ1-4; CDR3nt: TGTGCCAGCATCTTAGGACGGGGTGAAAAACTGTTTTTT; CDR3aa: CASILGRGEKLFF
d_gene: TRBD1; abundance: once; v_gene: TRBV7-9; j_gene: TRBJ1-6; CDR3nt: TGTGCCAGCAGCGAAACCGGGACAGGGGGTAATTCACCCCTCCACTTT; CDR3aa: CASSETGTGGNSPLHF
d_gene: TRBD1; abundance: many; v_gene: TRBV6-6; j_gene: TRBJ1-5; CDR3nt: TGTGCCAGCAGTTACTCGACAGGGGGCGCGGGGCAGCCCCAGCATTTT; CDR3aa: CASSYSTGGAGQPQHF
d_gene: TRBD2; abundance: -; v_gene: TRBV13; j_gene: TRBJ2-5; CDR3nt: TGTGCCAGCGGGACCGGGACTAGCGAGACCCAGTACTTC; CDR3aa: CASGTGTSETQYF
d_gene: -; abundance: many; v_gene: TRBV25-1; j_gene: TRBJ1-2; CDR3nt: TGTGCCAGCAGCCCATCGTCTTGGGGCAGGGCCCTTCGACTCTATGGCTACACCTTC; CDR3aa: CASSPSSWGRALRLYGYTF
d_gene: TRBD1; abundance: many; v_gene: TRBV2; j_gene: TRBJ1-5; CDR3nt: TGTGCCAGCAGTGAAATGGCAGGGGGCTGGCAGCCCCAGCATTTT; CDR3aa: CASSEMAGGWQPQHF
d_gene: TRBD1; abundance: -; v_gene: TRBV20-1; j_gene: TRBJ1-1; CDR3nt: TGCAGTGCTAGCGGTTCGGGGACAGGAATACGAAACACTGAAGCTTTCTTT; CDR3aa: CSASGSGTGIRNTEAFF
d_gene: -; abundance: many; v_gene: TRBV10-3; j_gene: TRBJ1-2; CDR3nt: TGTGCCATCAGGGATGCAGGGTCCGATGGCTACACCTTC; CDR3aa: CAIRDAGSDGYTF
d_gene: -; abundance: -; v_gene: TRBV7-9; j_gene: TRBJ2-7; CDR3nt: TGTGCCAGCAGCTTCTACCTCTCCACCTACGAGCAGTACTTC; CDR3aa: CASSFYLSTYEQYF
d_gene: -; abundance: many; v_gene: TRBV7-3; j_gene: TRBJ2-2; CDR3nt: TGTGCCAGCAGTCCCGACAGGTTCACCGGGGAGCTGTTTTTT; CDR3aa: CASSPDRFTGELFF
d_gene: -; abundance: -; v_gene: TRBV10-3; j_gene: TRBJ1-2; CDR3nt: TGTGCCATCAGTGCTTTGAGGGGCAGAACAGACCGCAGCTACACCTTC; CDR3aa: CAISALRGRTDRSYTF
d_gene: -; abundance: few; v_gene: TRBV4-3; j_gene: TRBJ1-3; CDR3nt: TGCGCCAGCAGCCAAGAGACAGGCGGAAACACCATATATTTT; CDR3aa: CASSQETGGNTIYF
d_gene: -; abundance: many; v_gene: TRBV29-1; j_gene: TRBJ2-2; CDR3nt: TGCAGCGTTGAAGATCGGCGGGGGCAGGGGACCGGGGAGCTGTTTTTT; CDR3aa: CSVEDRRGQGTGELFF
d_gene: -; abundance: -; v_gene: TRBV7-2; j_gene: TRBJ2-5; CDR3nt: TGTGCCAGCGGGTTTGGGACCCAGTACTTC; CDR3aa: CASGFGTQYF
d_gene: TRBD2; abundance: few; v_gene: TRBV12-3/TRBV12-4; j_gene: TRBJ2-5; CDR3nt: TGTGCCAGCAGTTACTCGGTTAGCGGGGGTCCGCCGGAGACCCAGTACTTC; CDR3aa: CASSYSVSGGPPETQYF
d_gene: TRBD2; abundance: -; v_gene: TRBV7-9; j_gene: TRBJ2-5; CDR3nt: TGTGCCAGCAGCATGGGGACGGGGGGGGAGACCCAGTACTTC; CDR3aa: CASSMGTGGETQYF
d_gene: TRBD1; abundance: -; v_gene: TRBV5-1; j_gene: TRBJ2-7; CDR3nt: TGTGCCAGCAGCTTTACGACAGGGGGCGCGGGTCAGCCCCAGCAGTACTTC; CDR3aa: CASSFTTGGAGQPQQYF
d_gene: TRBD1; abundance: -; v_gene: TRBV20-1; j_gene: TRBJ2-5; CDR3nt: TGCAGTGCTAGAGATCCAGCTAGGACAGGTATCCAAGAGACCCAGTACTTC; CDR3aa: CSARDPARTGIQETQYF
d_gene: -; abundance: few; v_gene: TRBV28; j_gene: TRBJ2-6; CDR3nt: TGTGCCAGCACCACGAATCGGGCCAACGTCCTGACTTTC; CDR3aa: CASTTNRANVLTF
d_gene: -; abundance: -; v_gene: TRBV7-3; j_gene: TRBJ2-7; CDR3nt: TGTGCCAGCAGCTCGTTCGACACCCCCTCCTACGAGCAGTACTTC; CDR3aa: CASSSFDTPSYEQYF